This T cell receptor beta chain came from a study of blood T cell repertoires in COVID-19. CDR1 SNHLY and CDR2 FYNNEI come from the germline V gene. The CDR3 is made up of 15 amino acids. V gave up 7 bases and J gave up 0 bases, with 12 bases separating them. Profiling relied on immunoSEQ multiplex PCR, and the TCRdb table lists in-frame clones only, not all of them. The top ten clones hold about 24% of a sample with around 100,000 clones, approximately 80% of them seen once. The chain recombines TRBV2 with TRBJ2-2, with TRBD2 as a possible D gene (6 bases). This clonotype was sampled from a human donor in a cohort sampled during active COVID-19. The source material was peripheral blood. This CDR3 is CASTSSAANTGELFF. The CDR3 DNA reads TGTGCCAGCACGTCTAGCGCTGCGAACACCGGGGAGCTGTTTTTT.